These 22 T cell receptor beta chains originate from one sample sequenced in a study of OX40 agonist ivuxolimab in advanced cancers. Libraries were prepared by immunoSEQ multiplex PCR; TCRdb keeps only in-frame clonotypes and omits some of them. Found here are some 98,000 clones, just under 85% of them singletons; the top ten hold roughly 1.5%. Sequences were derived from CD4+ or CD8+ T cells sorted from blood, sampled in a trial of the OX40 agonist ivuxolimab. The receptor source for this set is an adult with an advanced solid tumor such as melanoma, head and neck, liver or kidney cancer.

The gene calls are TRBV9 and TRBJ1-1; possibly TRBD1 for D (6 bases). CDR3 length: 13 amino acids. Germline values: CDR1 SGDLS, CDR2 YYNGEE. V shed 5 bases and J shed 5 bases, with 13 bases lying between them. The CDR3 loop reads CASSSQGMTEAFF. CDR3 DNA sequence: TGTGCCAGCAGTTCACAGGGAATGACTGAAGCTTTCTTT.

This clone was seen only once. J is TRBJ2-1 and V is TRBV6-1; 9 positions match TRBD2. Germline-derived CDR1 and CDR2 are MNHNS and SASEGT. The CDR3 extends over 15 amino acids. Trimming removed 3 bases from V and 10 bases from J; junction bases left unmatched: 10. DNA of the CDR3: TGTGCCAGCAGTGATTTTGGGCTAGCGGGGCCCGAGCAGTTCTTC. Translating gives CASSDFGLAGPEQFF.

This chain connects TRBV5-6 to TRBJ1-5; D is unresolved. The CDR3 consists of 16 residues. CDR1 SGHDT and CDR2 YYEEEE come from the germline V gene. Trimming left V 1 base short and J 2 bases short, with 13 bases between. Here the CDR3 reads CASSLFDSTGNQPQHF. The CDR3 bases are TGTGCCAGCAGCTTGTTTGACTCGACCGGCAATCAGCCCCAGCATTTT.

This chain joins TRBV4-3 and TRBJ1-5, with D uncertain. Trimming took off 3 bases at V and 5 bases at J, with 14 bases between the two ends. CDR1 and CDR2 (germline): LGHNA, YSLEER. This CDR3 region has 15 residues. CDR3 sequence: CASSQTFQRYQPQHF. The CDR3 DNA follows: TGCGCCAGCAGCCAGACGTTCCAAAGGTATCAGCCCCAGCATTTT.

J is TRBJ1-5 and V is TRBV2; 9 positions agree with TRBD1. CDR3 length: 15 amino acids. Unmatched junction bases numbered 5, after V lost 5 bases and J lost 3 bases. CDR1 SNHLY and CDR2 FYNNEI come from the germline V gene. Written as DNA, the CDR3 is TGTGCCAGCAGTCGACAGGGGGGGACCAATCAGCCCCAGCATTTT. This encodes CASSRQGGTNQPQHF.

CDR3 sequence: CASRGQINSPLHF. The CDR3 bases are TGCGCCAGCAGGGGACAAATCAATTCACCCCTCCACTTT. This chain connects TRBV10-1 to TRBJ1-6, with D tentatively TRBD1 (6 bases). Germline CDR1 is WNHNN and CDR2 is SYGVQD (reference sequence). The CDR3 covers 13 residues. Trimming shortened V by 6 bases and J by 7 bases, and 10 bases separated the two germline ends.

The CDR3 protein is CASSPLAGDSSEQFF. In DNA, the CDR3 is TGTGCCAGCAGTCCTCTAGCGGGAGATAGTAGTGAGCAGTTCTTC. The rearrangement joins TRBV6-4 to TRBJ2-1, with 10 bases fitting TRBD2. CDR3 size: 15 residues. The germline CDR1 and CDR2 sequences are MRHNA and SNTAGT. With 5 bases clipped from V and 9 bases from J, the junction kept 10 bases outside the gene matches.

The rearrangement links TRBV5-4 to TRBJ2-5, with D perhaps matching TRBD1 (5 bases). The ends were cut back, 10 bases at V and 3 bases at J, with 16 bases in the middle. The CDR3 is made up of 13 amino acids. CDR1 is SGHNT, CDR2 YYREEE, per germline (reference sequence). CDR3 coding DNA: TGTGCCGGACAAGGGAAAGGGGAAGAGACCCAGTACTTC. Its translation: CAGQGKGEETQYF.

The chain is built from TRBV9 and TRBJ2-1; 11 bases map to TRBD2. Losses at the gene ends were 0 bases for V and 8 bases for J; bases not matched to a gene: 10. CDR3 size: 17 residues. CDR1 and CDR2 (germline): SGDLS, YYNGEE. As DNA, the CDR3 is TGTGCCAGCAGCGTAGTGCCAATAGCGGGGGGGTACGATGAGCAGTTCTTC. Protein sequence: CASSVVPIAGGYDEQFF.

This clone was found once. This rearrangement joins TRBV5-1 to TRBJ2-1; 7 nucleotides align to TRBD2. The CDR3 loop spans 18 amino acids. Per the germline V gene, CDR1 is SGHRS and CDR2 is YFSETQ. J was trimmed by 0 bases and V by 4 bases; bases with no gene match: 13. CDR3 nucleotide sequence: TGCGCCAGCAGCCCCGGTAGGCTAGCGGATCTCTCCTACAATGAGCAGTTCTTC. Its translation is CASSPGRLADLSYNEQFF.

The chain employs TRBV27 and TRBJ2-3; TRBD2 matches at 7 bases. V lost 3 bases, J lost 3 bases, and 3 bases stayed unmatched. CDR3 length: 14 residues. The germline V gene encodes CDR1 MNHEY and CDR2 SMNVEV (reference sequence). The CDR3 sequence is CASSFGGRTDTQYF. The CDR3 nucleotides are TGTGCCAGCAGTTTTGGCGGGAGAACAGATACGCAGTATTTT.

The rearrangement uses TRBV2 and TRBJ2-5, with 10 bases identical to TRBD2. V shed 3 bases and J 4 bases; nucleotides not matched to a gene: 5. Germline CDR1 is SNHLY and CDR2 is FYNNEI. CDR3 length equals 15 residues. The DNA of the CDR3 is TGTGCCAGCAGTGAGAGCGGGGGGGCCCGAGAGACCCAGTACTTC. Amino acid sequence: CASSESGGARETQYF.

This clone was counted between two and nine times. CDR3 DNA sequence: TGTGCCAGCAGCGGCGGGGGGCTACGGGGTGGCTACACCTTC. Residues: CASSGGGLRGGYTF. The chain has TRBV6-1 and TRBJ1-2, with D perhaps TRBD1 (6 bases). Per germline, CDR1 MNHNS and CDR2 SASEGT. This CDR3 is built from 14 residues. V lost 6 bases, J lost 7 bases, and 18 bases lay in between.

This chain links TRBV5-4 with TRBJ2-5; D is unclear. Deletions cut 2 bases from V and 5 bases from J, with 16 bases between. Germline V gene data show CDR1 as SGHNT and CDR2 as YYREEE (reference sequence). The CDR3 has 15 amino acids. This CDR3 reads CASSLFSRTVETQYF. For the CDR3, the DNA is TGTGCCAGCAGCTTATTCTCTAGAACGGTCGAGACCCAGTACTTC.

The V gene is TRBV5-6, the J gene TRBJ2-1; D gene ambiguous. Germline V gene lookup returns CDR1 SGHDT and CDR2 YYEEEE. This CDR3 comprises 16 residues. Trimming cost V 3 bases and J 5 bases, with 18 bases left between them. The CDR3 is CASSSRVRSLDNEQFF. As DNA, the CDR3 is TGTGCCAGCAGCTCGAGAGTTAGGTCTCTAGACAATGAGCAGTTCTTC.

The chain combines TRBV2 with TRBJ2-3, with 9 bases aligning to TRBD1. The CDR3 is made up of 15 amino acids. Trimming took 4 bases from V and 3 from J; bases not matched to a gene: 5. Germline CDR1 is SNHLY and CDR2 is FYNNEI. The CDR3 spells CASSGTGVPTDTQYF. CDR3 sequence (DNA): TGTGCCAGCAGTGGGACAGGGGTCCCTACAGATACGCAGTATTTT.

The chain joins TRBV18 to TRBJ2-4; 12 bases match TRBD2. This CDR3 spans 17 amino acids. Per the germline V gene, CDR1 is KGHSH and CDR2 is LQKENI. The V and J ends lost 3 bases and 1 base, in that order; junction bases with no gene match: 4. This CDR3 is CASSPSGLAGAKNIQYF. CDR3 DNA: TGTGCCAGCTCACCCTCCGGACTAGCGGGGGCCAAAAACATTCAGTACTTC.

V usage is TRBV7-9 and J usage is TRBJ1-4; 10 bases match TRBD1. Germline CDR1 SEHNR, CDR2 FQNEAQ (reference sequence). Trimming cost V 4 bases and J 6 bases; bases outside gene matches: 5. CDR3 length: 15 residues. This chain's CDR3 is CASSSTGTGDEKLFF. The CDR3 DNA follows: TGTGCCAGCAGCTCGACCGGGACAGGGGATGAAAAACTGTTTTTT.

The rearrangement joins TRBV6-1 to TRBJ2-3; 8 nucleotides align to TRBD2. After removal of 4 bases from V and 4 bases from J, the junction contained 7 bases not matched to a gene. Germline values: CDR1 MNHNS, CDR2 SASEGT. The CDR3 is 15 amino acids. Here the CDR3 reads CASSGGLVVADTQYF. CDR3 nucleotides: TGTGCCAGCAGTGGGGGACTAGTTGTCGCAGATACGCAGTATTTT.

The rearrangement joins TRBV4-1 to TRBJ2-7; 8 bases are shared with TRBD2. J was trimmed by 0 bases and V by 4 bases; bases with no gene match: 8. The CDR3 runs to 16 residues. Germline CDR1 MGHRA, CDR2 YSYEKL. The CDR3 DNA sequence: TGCGCCAGCAGCCTACAAGCGGGAGATAACTCCTACGAGCAGTACTTC. Protein product: CASSLQAGDNSYEQYF.

V gene TRBV6-5 combines with J gene TRBJ1-5, with a weak D call TRBD1 (5 bases). The CDR3 covers 12 residues. Germline CDR1 and CDR2: MNHEY and SVGAGI. V was clipped by 10 bases and J by 6 bases, with 13 bases between them. The CDR3 DNA sequence: TGTGCCACCAGGTCAGGGACTCAGCCCCAGCATTTT. It encodes CATRSGTQPQHF.

This sequence joins TRBV5-8 and TRBJ2-7; 7 bases fit TRBD1. Per germline, CDR1 SGHTS and CDR2 YDEGEE. CDR3 length: 14 residues. Trimming cost V 4 bases and J 0 bases; bases outside gene matches: 4. The CDR3 sequence: CASSPGQISYEQYF. The CDR3 DNA is TGTGCCAGCAGCCCGGGACAGATCTCCTACGAGCAGTACTTC.